Below are 23 T cell receptor beta chains sequenced from a single sample in a study of cytomegalovirus exposure and HLA in healthy donors. Primers for the PCR totalled 60 Vbeta and 13 Jbeta. Produced via immunoSEQ multiplex PCR; TCRdb's table is partial and in-frame only. The repertoire has 150,000 to 200,000 clones, approximately 79% of them found once; the top ten carry about 5.7%. Sequencing was carried out using PBMCs. These receptors were collected from a man aged 40-49 years in good health and CMV-seropositive.

The chain employs TRBV21-1 and TRBJ2-1; the DNA was not used to check the table's D call, TRBD2. TRBV21-1 is annotated as a pseudogene. The CDR3 sequence is 16 residues long. The CDR3 region has the DNA TGTGCCAGCAGTTATACCGGGGTGGACCTATACAATGAGCAGTTCTTC. This sequence encodes CASSYTGVDLYNEQFF.

The chain recombines TRBV6-4 with TRBJ2-1; TRBD2 matches at 9 bases. CDR3 length: 15 residues. Germline loops: CDR1 MRHNA, CDR2 SNTAGT. V trimming: 7 bases; J trimming: 3 bases; junction bases outside the gene matches: 7. The DNA for the CDR3 is TGTGCCAGCATTCCGACTAGCGGTTACTACAATGAGCAGTTCTTC. The encoded protein is CASIPTSGYYNEQFF.

CDR3 loop: CASSPSDSNYGYTF. CDR3 coding DNA: TGTGCCAGCAGCCCCTCAGACTCAAACTATGGCTACACCTTC. V gene TRBV4-2 combines with J gene TRBJ1-2; D call uncertain. Between the trimmed V and J ends, which lost 4 bases and 2 bases, there was a span of 11 bases. The CDR3 contains 14 residues. In germline, CDR1 is LGHNA, CDR2 YNFKEQ.

V is TRBV13 and J is TRBJ2-7, with 7 bases that match TRBD2. Germline CDR1 reads PRHDT; CDR2 reads FYEKMQ (reference sequence). CDR3 length: 15 residues. Trimming cost V 0 bases and J 1 base; bases outside gene matches: 3. The CDR3 loop reads CASSLGSGASYEQYF. DNA of the CDR3: TGTGCCAGCAGCTTAGGGAGCGGGGCTTCCTACGAGCAGTACTTC.

This clone has more than one count but fewer than ten. CDR3 bases: TGTGCCACCGGACAGGGACAGATCACCGGGGAGCTGTTTTTT. This codes for CATGQGQITGELFF. The chain employs TRBV10-3 and TRBJ2-2, with 8 nucleotides matching TRBD1. The germline V gene has CDR1 ENHRY and CDR2 SYGVKD. V shed 10 bases and J 4 bases; nucleotides not matched to a gene: 8. The CDR3 totals 14 residues.

The chain is built from TRBV6-5 and TRBJ1-2; perhaps TRBD1 as D (6 bases). V lost 2 bases and J 4 bases, leaving 11 bases between the germline ends. Per germline, CDR1 MNHEY and CDR2 SVGAGI. The CDR3 loop spans 14 amino acids. The CDR3 coding sequence is TGTGCCAGCAGTTACGAGGGGGGGGGCTATGGCTACACCTTC. Translating gives CASSYEGGGYGYTF.

This chain connects TRBV27 to TRBJ2-3; 7 bases line up with TRBD1. Germline CDR1 is MNHEY and CDR2 is SMNVEV (reference sequence). V lost 3 bases to trimming and J lost 1 base; unmatched junction nucleotides: 7. This CDR3 comprises 16 residues. The CDR3 nucleotides read TGTGCCAGCAGTTTCCACAGGGGAAGCGGCACAGATACGCAGTATTTT. This codes for CASSFHRGSGTDTQYF.

The chain combines TRBV5-1 with TRBJ2-6; 12 nucleotides line up with TRBD1. Looked up from germline, CDR1 is SGHRS and CDR2 is YFSETQ. The CDR3 sequence is 18 residues long. V lost 0 bases and J lost 2; bases outside the gene matches: 3. CDR3 sequence reads: CASSLAGQGATGANVLTF. The CDR3 region has the DNA TGCGCCAGCAGCTTGGCGGGACAGGGGGCTACTGGGGCCAACGTCCTGACTTTC. The full variable domain, rest sourced from reference TRBV5-1 and TRBJ2-6, is KAGVTQTPRYLIKTRGQQVTLSCSPISGHRSVSWYQQTPGQGLQFLFEYFSETQRNKGNFPGRFSGRQFSNSRSEMNVSTLELGDSALYLCASSLAGQGATGANVLTFGAGSRLTVL.

The CDR3 nucleotides are TGTGCCAGCAGCGCCCCCACAGCCGCCTACGAGCAGTACTTC. Its protein product is CASSAPTAAYEQYF. This chain links TRBV5-4 with TRBJ2-7; no firm D call. The CDR3 has 14 residues. Germline V gene data show CDR1 as SGHNT and CDR2 as YYREEE (reference sequence). V was clipped by 4 bases and J by 2 bases, with 13 bases between them.

V gene TRBV4-1 combines with J gene TRBJ2-3, with D possibly matching TRBD2 (7 bases). The V and J ends lost 0 bases and 8 bases respectively, with 18 bases between them. The CDR3 sequence is 16 residues long. CDR1 and CDR2 (germline): MGHRA, YSYEKL. The CDR3 nucleotides read TGCGCCAGCAGCCAAGAAGGCGCGGGGGCCGGGGGTACGCAGTATTTT. It translates to CASSQEGAGAGGTQYF.

The chain combines TRBV25-1 with TRBJ2-7; 8 bases map to TRBD1. This CDR3 region has 14 residues. The germline gives CDR1 MGHDK, CDR2 SYGVNS. The trim removed 4 bases at V and 2 bases at J, leaving 4 bases unmatched. CDR3 nucleotide sequence: TGTGCCAGCAGTGCGTGGACAGGGACCTACGAGCAGTACTTC. Amino acids: CASSAWTGTYEQYF.

The J gene is TRBJ2-7, the V gene TRBV14; D is possibly TRBD2 (7 bases). This CDR3 contains 17 residues. Per germline, CDR1 SGHDN and CDR2 FVKESK. V was clipped by 4 bases and J by 4 bases, with 23 bases between them. The CDR3 region is CASSRSGGTISRYEQYF. The CDR3 nucleotides are TGTGCCAGCAGCCGCTCGGGGGGCACTATTAGCAGGTACGAGCAGTACTTC.

The chain is built from TRBV5-1 and TRBJ2-7, with 7 bases aligning to TRBD1. V shed 1 base, J shed 5 bases, and the junction held 9 bases outside the gene matches. CDR1 is SGHRS, CDR2 YFSETQ, per germline. This CDR3 has 15 amino acids. For the CDR3, the DNA is TGCGCCAGCAGCTTGTCGCGTGACAGGGCCCACGAGCAGTACTTC. Amino acid sequence: CASSLSRDRAHEQYF. Combining the CDR3 with reference TRBV5-1 and TRBJ2-7 gives the whole variable domain KAGVTQTPRYLIKTRGQQVTLSCSPISGHRSVSWYQQTPGQGLQFLFEYFSETQRNKGNFPGRFSGRQFSNSRSEMNVSTLELGDSALYLCASSLSRDRAHEQYFGPGTRLTVT.

This clone was counted once. The J gene is TRBJ2-5, the V gene TRBV7-3; TRBD1 agrees at 8 bases. After removal of 4 bases from V and 4 bases from J, the junction contained 11 bases not matched to a gene. The CDR3 is 16 amino acids. The germline CDR1 and CDR2 sequences are SGHTA and FQGTGA. As DNA, the CDR3 is TGTGCCAGCAGCTCGTTGTCCGGACAGGGAGGAGAGACCCAGTACTTC. This gives the protein CASSSLSGQGGETQYF.

The chain carries TRBV7-2 and TRBJ1-2; D call uncertain. This CDR3 region has 14 residues. The V end was cut by 3 bases, the J end by 2 bases, with 10 bases between. Germline CDR1 reads SGHTA; CDR2 reads FQGNSA. CDR3 region: CASSFTLRNYGYTF. CDR3 DNA: TGTGCCAGCAGCTTCACCCTACGGAACTATGGCTACACCTTC.

The V call is TRBV7-2, the J call TRBJ2-7, with D unclear. This CDR3 is 14 amino acids long. Between the trimmed V and J ends, which lost 5 bases and 4 bases, there was a span of 15 bases. Looked up from germline, CDR1 is SGHTA and CDR2 is FQGNSA. CDR3 residues: CASSLREFSYEQYF. The CDR3 nucleotides are TGTGCCAGCAGCCTTCGAGAGTTTTCGTACGAGCAGTACTTC. The whole variable domain, remainder taken from reference TRBV7-2 and TRBJ2-7, is GAGVSQSPSNKVTEKGKDVELRCDPISGHTALYWYRQSLGQGLEFLIYFQGNSAPDKSGLPSDRFSAERTGGSVSTLTIQRTQQEDSAVYLCASSLREFSYEQYFGPGTRLTVT.

The chain has TRBV27 and TRBJ1-4, with TRBD1 as a possible D gene (5 bases). The CDR3 runs to 15 residues. The germline V gene encodes CDR1 MNHEY and CDR2 SMNVEV (reference sequence). Trimming removed 5 bases from V and 0 bases from J, with 10 bases in between. CDR3: CASSVSGTTNEKLFF. The CDR3 DNA follows: TGTGCCAGCAGTGTTTCAGGGACAACTAATGAAAAACTGTTTTTT.

The chain employs TRBV7-2 and TRBJ2-7, with TRBD1 matching 8 bases. CDR1 SGHTA and CDR2 FQGNSA come from the germline V gene. V lost 4 bases and J lost 4; bases outside the gene matches: 6. This CDR3 is built from 14 residues. CDR3 in amino acids: CASSSETGAYEQYF. DNA of the CDR3: TGTGCCAGCAGCTCCGAGACAGGGGCTTACGAGCAGTACTTC.

The chain joins TRBV29-1 to TRBJ1-1; TRBD1 might be the D (5 bases). CDR3 size: 14 residues. Germline CDR1 SQVTM, CDR2 ANQGSEA. V was pared by 1 base and J by 8 bases, with 17 bases between. CDR3 amino acids: CSVEARRGEGEAFF. The CDR3 nucleotides read TGCAGCGTTGAAGCGAGGAGGGGCGAGGGCGAAGCTTTCTTT.

The rearrangement links TRBV5-8 to TRBJ2-7, with 14 bases matching TRBD2. Germline CDR1 SGHTS, CDR2 YDEGEE. This CDR3 comprises 16 residues. With V trimmed by 4 bases and J by 1 base, 4 bases remained unmatched. CDR3 bases: TGTGCCAGCAGCATAGGGACTAGCGGGGGATCCTACGAGCAGTACTTC. This codes for CASSIGTSGGSYEQYF. The full variable domain, completed using reference TRBV5-8 and TRBJ2-7, is EAGVTQSPTHLIKTRGQQATLRCSPISGHTSVYWYQQALGLGLQFLLWYDEGEERNRGNFPPRFSGRQFPNYSSELNVNALELEDSALYLCASSIGTSGGSYEQYFGPGTRLTVT.

J is TRBJ1-3 and V is TRBV30; D uncertain. The germline V and J ends were trimmed by 2 bases and 0 bases, with 8 bases remaining between them. Germline values: CDR1 GTSNPN, CDR2 SVGIG (reference sequence). The CDR3 loop spans 14 amino acids. The CDR3 coding sequence is TGTGCCTGGAGTATGAGAAGCTCTGGAAACACCATATATTTT. Translation gives CAWSMRSSGNTIYF.

The rearrangement joins TRBV6-4 to TRBJ1-6; TRBD1 is a possible D gene (5 bases). The CDR3 runs to 12 residues. CDR1 is MRHNA and CDR2 is SNTAGT in the germline V gene. V dropped 2 bases and J dropped 11 bases, with 7 bases sitting between them. CDR3 nucleotides: TGTGCCAGCAGTGACCCAGGGACACCCCTCCACTTT. Translating it yields CASSDPGTPLHF.

This clone was seen once. The V and J genes are TRBV5-1 and TRBJ1-1, with TRBD1 matching over 8 bases. The CDR3 consists of 19 residues. Trimming cost V 5 bases and J 4 bases; bases outside gene matches: 22. Germline-derived CDR1 and CDR2 are SGHRS and YFSETQ. The CDR3, as DNA: TGCGCCAGCAGACACTGGACAGGGAAGATCCTAGAGGCTCGCACTGAAGCTTTCTTT. It encodes CASRHWTGKILEARTEAFF. The complete variable domain, with remaining parts taken from reference TRBV5-1 and TRBJ1-1, reads KAGVTQTPRYLIKTRGQQVTLSCSPISGHRSVSWYQQTPGQGLQFLFEYFSETQRNKGNFPGRFSGRQFSNSRSEMNVSTLELGDSALYLCASRHWTGKILEARTEAFFGQGTRLTVV.